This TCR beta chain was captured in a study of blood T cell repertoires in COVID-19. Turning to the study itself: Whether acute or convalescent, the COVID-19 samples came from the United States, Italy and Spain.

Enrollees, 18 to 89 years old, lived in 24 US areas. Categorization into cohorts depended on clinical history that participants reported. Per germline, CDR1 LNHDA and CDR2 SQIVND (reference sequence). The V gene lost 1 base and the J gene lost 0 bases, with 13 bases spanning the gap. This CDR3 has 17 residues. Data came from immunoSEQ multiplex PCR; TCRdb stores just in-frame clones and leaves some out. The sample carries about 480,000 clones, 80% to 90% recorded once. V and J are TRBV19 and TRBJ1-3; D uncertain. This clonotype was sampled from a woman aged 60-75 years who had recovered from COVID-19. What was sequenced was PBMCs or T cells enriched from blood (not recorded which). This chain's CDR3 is CASSIGWTGASGNTIYF. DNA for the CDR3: TGTGCCAGTAGTATAGGCTGGACGGGAGCCTCTGGAAACACCATATATTTT. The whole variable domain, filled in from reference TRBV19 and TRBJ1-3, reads DGGITQSPKYLFRKEGQNVTLSCEQNLNHDAMYWYRQDPGQGLRLIYYSQIVNDFQKGDIAEGYSVSREKKESFPLTVTSAQKNPTAFYLCASSIGWTGASGNTIYFGEGSWLTVV.